This T cell receptor beta chain was recovered during a study of blood T cell repertoires in COVID-19 (TCRdb year 2020). Describing the broader study: Samples covering the acute and convalescent phases of COVID-19 were provided by collaborators in the United States, Italy and Spain. The material from the prospective study consisted of cDNA or gDNA derived from T cells, B-cell-depleted T cells, or PBMCs. Where HLA class I and class II types were available, the types were taken from metadata supplied by the sample provider, not from assay-based typing. Nearly every sample came with metadata listing a de-identified subject ID, COVID-19 status, age in years and sex. The dataset comprised deeply sampled blood TCRbeta repertoires from subjects exposed to, actively infected with, or recovered from COVID-19. Samples came from the ongoing ImmuneRACE study (first 160 participants) plus 1,254 subjects from 6 global collaborators. The repertoires were made available in a free public database intended to serve as a resource for research on the immune response to SARS-CoV-2. General study outcomes and caveats: How much clinical and demographic metadata was included differed by source and by participant, and the metadata was provided uncurated.

Germline trimming: 9 bases from V, 4 bases from J; junction bases outside gene matches: 5. The germline V gene provides CDR1 SNHLY and CDR2 FYNNEI. The CDR3 starts with the cysteine, ends with the phenylalanine, and has 13 residues. The only DNA kept is the CDR3, 39 bases in frame from the first base. The immunoSEQ Assay, a bias-controlled multiplex PCR, was used to amplify TCRbeta CDR3 regions from genomic DNA. The paper's data handling went like this. The number of nucleated cells in each sample was estimated from the amplification of reference gene primers within the assay. To quantify the absolute abundance of each unique TCRbeta CDR3 rearrangement, sequence reads were collapsed and filtered. Productive Simpson clonality was computed per sample as the square root of Simpson's diversity index over productive rearrangements. The table was pulled from immuneACCESS by TCRdb, which kept in-frame rearrangements only. Such tables lose some clones; where checked, under half of the loss comes from unresolved V genes, and the rest has no known cause. V and J calls and clone size are those listed in that table; D and trimming were worked out from the DNA. The sample table lists 230,000 or so clones, 70% to 90% of them with a count of one. Clones ranked in the top ten supply about 6.9% of the sample.

This clone was recorded only once. Its antigen specificity is not known. One base away there is no much larger clone; base qualities are not given. In the prospective study, participants were roughly 18 to 100 years old, resided in fewer than 25 geographic areas of the United States, and were enrolled through a virtual design. In the prospective study, participants were assigned to cohorts based on the clinical history participants reported in a screening survey and a study questionnaire. Exposed participants were defined as having been in contact with someone with a PCR-confirmed or clinician-diagnosed COVID-19 case within 2 weeks of study entry. Mobile phlebotomists in the prospective study collected whole blood, serum and a nasopharyngeal or oropharyngeal swab from every participant. Participants in the prospective study had the option to provide additional blood draws and questionnaires over a 2-month period. Prospective study blood samples were shipped either frozen or at room temperature before DNA extraction.

This clonotype was obtained from a woman aged 50 to 60 who had been exposed to COVID-19. Sequencing input: PBMCs or T cells enriched from blood (not recorded which). Recombination linked TRBV2 to TRBJ2-2, with 7 bases matching TRBD1. In nucleotides, the sequence is TGTGCCAGTTTACAGGGGAGCACCGGGGAGCTGTTTTTT. Its amino acids are CASLQGSTGELFF. The full variable domain, completed from the reference TRBV2 and TRBJ2-2 proteins outside the CDR3, reads EPEVTQTPSHQVTQMGQEVILRCVPISNHLYFYWYRQILGQKVEFLVSFYNNEISEKSEIFDDQFSVERPDGSNFTLKIRSTKLEDSAMYFCASLQGSTGELFFGEGSRLTVL.